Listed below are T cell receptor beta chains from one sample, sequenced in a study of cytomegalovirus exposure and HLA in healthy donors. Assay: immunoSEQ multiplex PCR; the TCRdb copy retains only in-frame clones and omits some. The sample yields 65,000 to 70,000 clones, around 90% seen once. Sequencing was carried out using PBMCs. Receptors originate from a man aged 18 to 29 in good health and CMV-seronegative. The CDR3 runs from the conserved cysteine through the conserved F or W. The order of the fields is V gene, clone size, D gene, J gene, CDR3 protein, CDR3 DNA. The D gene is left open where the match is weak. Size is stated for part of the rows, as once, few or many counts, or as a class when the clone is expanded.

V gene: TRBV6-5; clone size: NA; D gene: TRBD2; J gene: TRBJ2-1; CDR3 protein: CASSYSRASGHNEQFF; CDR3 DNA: TGTGCCAGCAGTTACTCGAGGGCTAGCGGTCACAATGAGCAGTTCTTC
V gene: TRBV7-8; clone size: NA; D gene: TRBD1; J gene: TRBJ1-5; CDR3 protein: CASSPRTGQTNQPQHF; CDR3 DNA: TGTGCCAGCAGCCCTAGGACGGGACAGACCAATCAGCCCCAGCATTTT
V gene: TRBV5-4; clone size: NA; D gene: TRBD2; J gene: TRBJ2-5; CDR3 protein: CASSGTRAGGEETQYF; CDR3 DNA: TGTGCCAGCAGCGGCACCCGAGCGGGAGGGGAAGAGACCCAGTACTTC
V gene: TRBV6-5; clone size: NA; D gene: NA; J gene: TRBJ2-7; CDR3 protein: CASSYSGSYEQYF; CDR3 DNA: TGTGCCAGCAGTTATAGCGGTTCCTACGAGCAGTACTTC
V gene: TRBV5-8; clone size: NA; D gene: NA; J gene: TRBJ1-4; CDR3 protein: CASSLGAAGEKLFF; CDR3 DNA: TGTGCCAGCAGCTTGGGAGCCGCGGGAGAAAAACTGTTTTTT
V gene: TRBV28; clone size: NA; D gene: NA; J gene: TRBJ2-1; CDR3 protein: CASSFRNEQFF; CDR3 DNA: TGTGCCAGCAGTTTCCGGAATGAGCAGTTCTTC
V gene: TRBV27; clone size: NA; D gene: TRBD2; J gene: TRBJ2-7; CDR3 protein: CASSFPGTSGSYEQYF; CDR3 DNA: TGTGCCAGCAGTTTTCCCGGGACTAGCGGATCCTACGAGCAGTACTTC
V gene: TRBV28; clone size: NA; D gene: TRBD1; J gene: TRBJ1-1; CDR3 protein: CASSLGTANTEAFF; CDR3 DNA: TGTGCCAGCAGTTTAGGGACAGCCAACACTGAAGCTTTCTTT
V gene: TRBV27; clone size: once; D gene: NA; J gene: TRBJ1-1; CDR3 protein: CASKEASTEAFF; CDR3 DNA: TGTGCCAGCAAAGAGGCGTCCACTGAAGCTTTCTTT
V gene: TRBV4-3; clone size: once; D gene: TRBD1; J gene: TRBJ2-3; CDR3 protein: CASSPRGTVHSTDTQYF; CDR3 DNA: TGCGCCAGCAGCCCTAGGGGGACAGTCCATAGCACAGATACGCAGTATTTT
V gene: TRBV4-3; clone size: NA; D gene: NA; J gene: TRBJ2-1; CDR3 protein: CASSQDQGGSGEQFF; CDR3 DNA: TGCGCCAGCAGCCAAGACCAGGGGGGTTCAGGTGAGCAGTTCTTC
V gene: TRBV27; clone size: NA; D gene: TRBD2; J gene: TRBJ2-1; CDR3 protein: CASSFASGEGFDEQFF; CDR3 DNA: TGTGCCAGCAGTTTCGCTAGCGGGGAGGGGTTCGATGAGCAGTTCTTC
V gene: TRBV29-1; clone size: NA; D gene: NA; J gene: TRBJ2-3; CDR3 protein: CSVTAGTDTQYF; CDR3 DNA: TGCAGCGTGACTGCAGGCACAGATACGCAGTATTTT
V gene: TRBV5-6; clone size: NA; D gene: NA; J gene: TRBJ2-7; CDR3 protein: CASSFRGTIQQYF; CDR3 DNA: TGTGCCAGCAGCTTCAGGGGAACCATTCAGCAGTACTTC